Shown below are 20 T cell receptor beta chains from a single sample sequenced in a study of cytomegalovirus exposure and HLA in healthy donors. Primers: 60 Vbeta forward and 13 Jbeta reverse. Assay: immunoSEQ multiplex PCR; the TCRdb copy retains only in-frame clones and omits some. The data show about 130,000 clones, about 73% seen once. Source material: PBMCs. The receptors come from a woman aged 45-65 years in good health and CMV-seropositive.

The chain joins TRBV10-1 to TRBJ1-5; 9 bases line up with TRBD1. The CDR3 runs 20 residues. Germline V gene lookup returns CDR1 WNHNN and CDR2 SYGVQD (reference sequence). V dropped 2 bases and J dropped 1; count of bases not matched to a gene: 15. CDR3 residues: CASSEPLGQGRLVSNQPQHF. The CDR3 coding sequence is TGCGCCAGCAGTGAGCCCCTGGGACAGGGACGCCTCGTGAGCAATCAGCCCCAGCATTTT.

J is TRBJ2-7 and V is TRBV5-1; D uncertain. V dropped 2 bases and J dropped 1 base, with 10 bases sitting between them. The germline V gene has CDR1 SGHRS and CDR2 YFSETQ. This CDR3 has 14 amino acids. CDR3 residues: CASSFDLRSYEQYF. The CDR3 region has the DNA TGCGCCAGCAGCTTCGACTTACGATCCTACGAGCAGTACTTC.

The chain joins TRBV6-5 to TRBJ2-1, with 10 bases lining up with TRBD2. This CDR3 comprises 15 residues. J gave up 8 bases and V 2 bases, and 6 bases lay outside the gene matches. Germline V gene data show CDR1 as MNHEY and CDR2 as SVGAGI. The CDR3 loop is CASSYGGTSVYEQFF. The CDR3 bases are TGTGCCAGCAGTTACGGGGGGACTAGCGTCTATGAGCAGTTCTTC.

This clone was observed a single time. This specimen includes other DNA sequences encoding the same CDR3. J is TRBJ1-1 and V is TRBV18; D not resolved. From germline, CDR1 is KGHSH and CDR2 LQKENI. Trimming shortened V by 0 bases and J by 5 bases, and 13 bases separated the two germline ends. This CDR3 comprises 15 residues. CDR3 sequence (DNA): TGTGCCAGCTCACCACCGACCGGGTGGTATACTGAAGCTTTCTTT. Its protein is CASSPPTGWYTEAFF.

The V call is TRBV6-5, the J call TRBJ1-4; no firm D call. Germline V lookup: CDR1 MNHEY, CDR2 SVGAGI. The CDR3 has 15 amino acids. V was cut by 2 bases and J by 7 bases, with 14 bases left in between. The CDR3 DNA follows: TGTGCCAGCAGTTACCCGCCGTGGGCGCGTGAAAAACTGTTTTTT. As protein: CASSYPPWAREKLFF.

With regard to this clone: The junction shows a germline mismatch at one end, possibly a read error. The CDR3 loop is CASSLGQGDGYPF. The CDR3 nucleotides are TGTGCCAGCAGCTTGGGACAGGGCGATGGCTACCCCTTC. This sequence joins TRBV5-4 and TRBJ1-2; TRBD1 aligns across 7 bases. Per the germline V gene, CDR1 is SGHNT and CDR2 is YYREEE (reference sequence). The CDR3 is made up of 13 amino acids.

The chain links TRBV19 to TRBJ1-6, with TRBD1 matching over 7 bases. Germline V gene data show CDR1 as LNHDA and CDR2 as SQIVND (reference sequence). The CDR3 length is 16 residues. Trimming cost V 6 bases and J 4 bases; bases outside gene matches: 9. The CDR3 bases are TGTGCCAGTAGGCCCGTGGCAGGGGGTTATAATTCACCCCTCCACTTT. As protein: CASRPVAGGYNSPLHF.

The genes are TRBV7-9 and TRBJ1-4; TRBD1 matches 8 bases. The length of the CDR3 is 15 residues. V lost 0 bases and J lost 8; bases outside the gene matches: 5. In germline, CDR1 is SEHNR, CDR2 FQNEAQ (reference sequence). The CDR3 sequence is CASSLATGVEEKLFF. The DNA of the CDR3 is TGTGCCAGCAGCTTAGCGACAGGGGTGGAAGAAAAACTGTTTTTT.

This chain uses TRBV5-1 with TRBJ1-1; tentatively, D is TRBD1 (6 bases). The CDR3 is 13 residues long. The germline V and J ends were trimmed by 6 bases and 3 bases, with 12 bases remaining between them. CDR1 and CDR2 from the germline V gene are SGHRS and YFSETQ. CDR3 sequence reads: CASTKTGYTEAFF. The CDR3 coding sequence is TGCGCCAGCACGAAGACAGGCTACACTGAAGCTTTCTTT.

The chain couples TRBV15 to TRBJ2-5, with D maybe TRBD2 (5 bases). This CDR3 is 15 amino acids long. The germline V gene has CDR1 LNHNV and CDR2 YYDKDF (reference sequence). Trimming left V 1 base short and J 3 bases short, with 12 bases between. CDR3 protein: CATSRAGNGEETQYF. CDR3 nucleotides: TGTGCCACCAGCAGAGCGGGTAACGGGGAAGAGACCCAGTACTTC.

The chain employs TRBV7-6 and TRBJ2-7; D is undetermined. The CDR3 spans 15 residues. Trimming cost V 1 base and J 3 bases, with 13 bases left between them. Germline V gives CDR1 SGHVS, CDR2 FNYEAQ. CDR3 coding DNA: TGTGCCAGCAGCTTAGGGGCCCTAAACGTCTACGAGCAGTACTTC. It codes for CASSLGALNVYEQYF.

The chain employs TRBV11-3 and TRBJ2-2; 8 nucleotides agree with TRBD2. This CDR3 is built from 15 residues. Losses at the gene ends were 2 bases for V and 6 bases for J; bases not matched to a gene: 5. Germline-derived CDR1 and CDR2 are SGHNT and YENEEA. Here the CDR3 reads CASSLRGGRAGELFF. In DNA, the CDR3 is TGTGCCAGCAGCTTACGCGGGGGGCGAGCCGGGGAGCTGTTTTTT.

The chain recombines TRBV5-4 with TRBJ1-1; D unclear. This CDR3 is built from 14 residues. Trimming pared 4 bases from V and 5 bases from J, leaving 15 bases between. The V gene's germline CDR1 is SGHNT and CDR2 YYREEE (reference sequence). CDR3 region: CASSKERVQTEAFF. Here the CDR3 DNA reads TGTGCCAGCAGCAAGGAGAGGGTTCAAACTGAAGCTTTCTTT.

With respect to this clone: Relative to the germline gene, one junction end is altered; a read error may explain this. The V and J genes are TRBV7-2 and TRBJ2-1, with 8 bases lining up with TRBD2. Germline lookup yields CDR1 SGHTA and CDR2 FQGNSA. This CDR3 region has 16 residues. DNA of the CDR3: TGTGCCAGCAGCTCCGTGAGCGGGGGCTCCTCCAATGAGCAGTTCTTC. Amino acid sequence: CASSSVSGGSSNEQFF.

This clone was seen only a few times. The chain is built from TRBV5-1 and TRBJ2-3; 8 bases map to TRBD2. CDR1 and CDR2 (germline): SGHRS, YFSETQ. With 5 bases clipped from V and 5 bases from J, the junction kept 13 bases outside the gene matches. This CDR3 region has 16 residues. CDR3 bases: TGCGCCAGCAGGGGGTCAGCGGGGGTTCGGCGAGATACGCAGTATTTT. Translated: CASRGSAGVRRDTQYF.

V gene TRBV15 combines with J gene TRBJ1-4; tentatively, D is TRBD1 (6 bases). The V and J ends lost 4 bases and 11 bases respectively, with 20 bases between them. CDR1 and CDR2 from the germline V gene are LNHNV and YYDKDF (reference sequence). There are 15 residues in the CDR3. CDR3 bases: TGTGCCACCAGCATCACCCCGGACAGAGTCGAGAAACTGTTTTTT. Translation: CATSITPDRVEKLFF.

The V gene is TRBV19, the J gene TRBJ1-3; D unresolved. This CDR3 region has 15 residues. Trimming removed 3 bases at V and 3 bases at J, with 12 bases between. Germline CDR1 reads LNHDA; CDR2 reads SQIVND (reference sequence). CDR3 nucleotide sequence: TGTGCCAGTAGTATCCCCCAGGTCGGTGGAAACACCATATATTTT. Its translation is CASSIPQVGGNTIYF.

The rearrangement joins TRBV5-1 to TRBJ1-2; tentatively, D is TRBD1 (6 bases). This CDR3 is built from 14 residues. CDR1 SGHRS and CDR2 YFSETQ come from the germline V gene. Trimming removed 6 bases from V and 8 bases from J, with 20 bases in between. Here the CDR3 DNA reads TGCGCCAGCAAATCAACGTCAGGCAGGGGAGGCTACACCTTC. Amino acid sequence: CASKSTSGRGGYTF.

The V call is TRBV12-5, the J call TRBJ2-1; D remains unclear. This CDR3 comprises 8 residues. Germline CDR1 LGHNT, CDR2 FRNRAP. V lost 5 bases to trimming and J lost 14 bases, with 4 bases between them. CDR3: CASGPKFF. CDR3 bases: TGTGCTAGTGGTCCAAAGTTCTTC. Variable domain in full (rest from reference TRBV12-5 and TRBJ2-1): DARVTQTPRHKVTEMGQEVTMRCQPILGHNTVFWYRQTMMQGLELLAYFRNRAPLDDSGMPKDRFSAEMPDATLATLKIQPSEPRDSAVYFCASGPKFFGPGTRLTVL.

This clone was seen just once. The chain carries TRBV30 and TRBJ2-1, with a tentative D call TRBD2 (5 bases). Per germline, CDR1 GTSNPN and CDR2 SVGIG (reference sequence). V was trimmed by 1 base and J by 0 bases, leaving 10 bases between them. CDR3 length: 15 amino acids. The CDR3 sequence is CAWSDLGSSYNEQFF. CDR3 nucleotides: TGTGCCTGGAGTGATTTGGGGAGCTCCTACAATGAGCAGTTCTTC.